The rows below give T cell receptor beta chains drawn from one sample of a study of shared clonotypes between healthy human individuals. Clones were sequenced by immunoSEQ multiplex PCR, and TCRdb holds only the in-frame ones, with some missing. Of nearly 750,000 clones listed, roughly 72% are singletons. Sequenced input: memory CD4+ T cells sorted from blood. The receptor source for this set is a woman aged 25-40 years in good health. The CDR3 runs from the conserved cysteine through the conserved F or W.

V gene: TRBV4-2; J gene: TRBJ2-5; CDR3 protein: CASSERTGQETQYF
V gene: TRBV30; J gene: TRBJ2-3; CDR3 protein: CAWSVKGSTDTQYF
V gene: TRBV19; J gene: TRBJ2-7; CDR3 protein: CASSLHVSSYEQYF
V gene: TRBV29-1; J gene: TRBJ2-1; CDR3 protein: CSVDRGGLAAEQFF
V gene: TRBV6-1; J gene: TRBJ1-3; CDR3 protein: CASSADGFNTIYF
V gene: TRBV6-4; J gene: TRBJ2-1; CDR3 protein: CASSRTIGGDSYNEQFF
V gene: TRBV14; J gene: TRBJ2-7; CDR3 protein: CASSQAGGHPYEQYF
V gene: TRBV6-4; J gene: TRBJ2-7; CDR3 protein: CASSDVPETRGDEQYF
V gene: TRBV6-5; J gene: TRBJ1-1; CDR3 protein: CASSSGTVNTEAFF
V gene: TRBV10-2; J gene: TRBJ2-2; CDR3 protein: CASRQGFTGELFF
V gene: TRBV6-5; J gene: TRBJ1-2; CDR3 protein: CASTTTPNYGYTF
V gene: TRBV11-2; J gene: TRBJ2-1; CDR3 protein: CASSQIRPSSYNEQFF
V gene: TRBV11-2; J gene: TRBJ2-1; CDR3 protein: CASSLETGDAEQFF
V gene: TRBV19; J gene: TRBJ2-7; CDR3 protein: CASSYLGGEQYF
V gene: TRBV11-3; J gene: TRBJ2-1; CDR3 protein: CASSLNGGSGYNEQFF
V gene: TRBV27; J gene: TRBJ2-7; CDR3 protein: CASSVPGAGGYEQYF
V gene: TRBV6-6; J gene: TRBJ1-2; CDR3 protein: CASNWDRVNYGYTF
V gene: TRBV11-3; J gene: TRBJ2-3; CDR3 protein: CASSQQRSTDTQYF
V gene: TRBV11-2; J gene: TRBJ1-1; CDR3 protein: CASSPPLSRAFF
V gene: TRBV5-1; J gene: TRBJ2-5; CDR3 protein: CASSLAEETQYF
V gene: TRBV4-2; J gene: TRBJ2-5; CDR3 protein: CASSQDREGQETQYF
V gene: TRBV5-1; J gene: TRBJ2-1; CDR3 protein: CASSLAIGSKGEQFF
V gene: TRBV2; J gene: TRBJ2-2; CDR3 protein: CASTLAGAAGELFF
V gene: TRBV9; J gene: TRBJ2-7; CDR3 protein: CASSAGLAGVGYEQYF
V gene: TRBV5-1; J gene: TRBJ2-5; CDR3 protein: CASSSTGTTSLVETQYF
V gene: TRBV5-1; J gene: TRBJ2-1; CDR3 protein: CASSLASMSYNEQFF
V gene: TRBV6-5; J gene: TRBJ2-7; CDR3 protein: CASSSRLQPSYEQYF
V gene: TRBV5-1; J gene: TRBJ2-7; CDR3 protein: CVSSLGTGFEQYF
V gene: TRBV20-1; J gene: TRBJ2-7; CDR3 protein: CSVISYEQYF
V gene: TRBV18; J gene: TRBJ2-3; CDR3 protein: CASSPIQETDTQYF
V gene: TRBV18; J gene: TRBJ2-5; CDR3 protein: CASSPPTQETQYF
V gene: TRBV28; J gene: TRBJ2-5; CDR3 protein: CASIGSGGKETQYF
V gene: TRBV10-3; J gene: TRBJ1-1; CDR3 protein: CAIRPRDRGAEAFF
V gene: TRBV13; J gene: TRBJ2-7; CDR3 protein: CASSFGRRAYEQYF
V gene: TRBV7-2; J gene: TRBJ1-5; CDR3 protein: CASGSLRASNQPQHF
V gene: TRBV28; J gene: TRBJ2-7; CDR3 protein: CASSFQGTLGGEQYF
V gene: TRBV6-5; J gene: TRBJ2-1; CDR3 protein: CASSLGLGRNNEQFF
V gene: TRBV5-4; J gene: TRBJ1-1; CDR3 protein: CASSLAVTLNTEAFF
V gene: TRBV5-4; J gene: TRBJ1-1; CDR3 protein: CASSQTDYTEAFF
V gene: TRBV29-1; J gene: TRBJ2-1; CDR3 protein: CSGERGSSYNEQFF
V gene: TRBV2; J gene: TRBJ1-2; CDR3 protein: CASRPTTGSGGYTF
V gene: TRBV19; J gene: TRBJ2-7; CDR3 protein: CASSMGENSYEQYF
V gene: TRBV28; J gene: TRBJ1-1; CDR3 protein: CASIPSGTMNTEAFF
V gene: TRBV23-1; J gene: TRBJ2-2; CDR3 protein: CASRGTSRTGELFF
V gene: TRBV19; J gene: TRBJ2-7; CDR3 protein: CASSFTGVHSYEQYF
V gene: TRBV18; J gene: TRBJ2-6; CDR3 protein: CASSAGTGGAAGANVLTF
V gene: TRBV19; J gene: TRBJ2-1; CDR3 protein: CASSRGRDYEQFF
V gene: TRBV30; J gene: TRBJ1-2; CDR3 protein: CAWSVRENYGYTF